This T cell receptor (beta chain) was sequenced during a study of beta chain features in type 1 diabetes. Study context: What patients shared with healthy donors was a similar profile of age, gender and cell yields.

Germline values: CDR1 MNHNY, CDR2 SVGAGI (reference sequence). Losses at the gene ends were 6 bases for V and 4 bases for J; bases not matched to a gene: 1. This CDR3 has 13 amino acids. Remarks on this clone: Its antigen remains unidentified.

Whole-study findings and limits: In every one of the four CD4+ subsets, TCRB CDR3s were moderately but significantly shorter in Type 1 diabetes patients. Naive, central memory and Treg TCRB repertoires seemed to resemble each other more closely in patients than they did in healthy donors. No resolution was reached here on whether HLA type influences TCRB rearrangement.

The investigators reverse transcribed all of the isolated RNA, so they sequenced expressed TCRB transcripts. TCRdb keeps only in-frame clones here, not all; method: immunoSEQ multiplex PCR. This sample has 200,000 to 300,000 clones; about 15% occur once, and the top ten carry 0.019%. The chain links TRBV6-6 to TRBJ1-5; 9 nucleotides align to TRBD1. The sample taken for sequencing was naive CD4+ T cells from blood. The sequence was obtained from a man aged 25-45 years with type 1 diabetes. CDR3 region: CASSGTGNQPQHF. DNA for the CDR3: TGTGCCAGCAGCGGGACAGGGAATCAGCCCCAGCATTTT.